This entry is about one T cell receptor (beta chain). The junction departs from germline at one end; a sequencing error may be responsible. It was with unique molecular identifiers that the TCRbeta library was prepared. MiXCR, applied by TCRdb to the PCR reads, yields one record per CDR3 protein. The data show 500,000 or so distinct CDR3 sequences, around a third seen once. These data are taken from a study of T-cell reconstitution after alpha-beta-depleted transplantation in children. Germline V gives CDR1 SGHTA, CDR2 FQGNSA. The CDR3 runs 16 residues. The TCR originated in a human donor who donated a stem cell graft to a child with aplastic anemia. Sequences were derived from PBMCs from the stem cell graft donor, sampled from the stem cell graft. The chain has TRBV7-2 and TRBJ1-5, with D possibly matching TRBD1 (5 bases). This CDR3 reads CASSLAGTRSNQPQHF. CDR3 in DNA: TGTGCCAGCAGCCTAGCCGGGACCCGTAGCAATCAGCCCCAGCATTTT.